This is a list of T cell receptor beta chains from one sample in a study of blood T cell repertoires in COVID-19. The method was immunoSEQ multiplex PCR; TCRdb's version includes in-frame clones alone and lacks a portion of them. This sample yields roughly 200,000 clones, of which around 84% are seen a single time; less than 20% belongs to the top ten. The material sequenced was peripheral blood. These receptors came from a human donor in a cohort sampled during active COVID-19. The CDR3 runs from the conserved cysteine through the conserved F or W. D genes are given only for firm matches. Not every row has a clone size; where given, it reads once, few, many or a size class.

d_call	clone_size	v_call	j_call	cdr3_nt	cdr3_aa
-	-	TRBV27	TRBJ1-4	TGTGCCAGCAGCCGTGGGAGGGGCGAAAAACTGTTTTTT	CASSRGRGEKLFF
-	-	TRBV29-1	TRBJ1-2	TGCAGCCAGAAGGGGCCGGGAGATGGCTACACCTTC	CSQKGPGDGYTF
-	once	TRBV6-1	TRBJ2-3	TGTGCCAGCAGTGAATGGCTAGCCCTAAGTACGCAGTATTTT	CASSEWLALSTQYF
TRBD2	-	TRBV5-1	TRBJ2-2	TGCGCCAGCAGCCTGACTCCTCGCGGGGGAGGGACCGGGGAGCTGTTTTTT	CASSLTPRGGGTGELFF
TRBD2	-	TRBV11-1	TRBJ2-1	TGTGCCAGCAGCTGGTTAGCGGGCCTCTCCTACAATGAGCAGTTCTTC	CASSWLAGLSYNEQFF
TRBD1	once	TRBV19	TRBJ1-2	TGTGCCAGTGCGGGACAGGGGGAGATCTATGGCTACACCTTC	CASAGQGEIYGYTF
-	-	TRBV28	TRBJ2-7	TGTGCCAGCAGTCGACGGTGGAGCTCCTACGAGCAGTACTTC	CASSRRWSSYEQYF
-	-	TRBV12-3/TRBV12-4	TRBJ1-1	TGTGCCAGCAGTCCCGCTCCGGGGACTGAAGCTTTCTTT	CASSPAPGTEAFF
-	-	TRBV29-1	TRBJ2-1	TGCAGCGTAGTACTAGCACGAACCTACAATGAGCAGTTCTTC	CSVVLARTYNEQFF
-	-	TRBV7-3	TRBJ2-2	TGTGCCAGCAGCCCTGGGGGCGTGAATACCGGGGAGCTGTTTTTT	CASSPGGVNTGELFF
-	few	TRBV2	TRBJ1-2	TGTGCCAGCATTCTCGAAGGGGGAGCGGTACGTGGCTACACCTTC	CASILEGGAVRGYTF
TRBD1	-	TRBV19	TRBJ1-2	TGTGCCAGTAGTATGTTCCAGGGGGCGTACTATGGCTACACCTTC	CASSMFQGAYYGYTF
TRBD1	-	TRBV3-1/TRBV3-2	TRBJ2-7	TGTGCCAGCAGCCACTCCGGGACAGGGGGATACGAGCAGTACTTC	CASSHSGTGGYEQYF
-	few	TRBV29-1	TRBJ1-3	TGCAGCGTTCAGGGGCAATTTGGAAACACCATATATTTT	CSVQGQFGNTIYF
TRBD1	-	TRBV7-2	TRBJ1-1	TGTGCCAGCAGCTTGAAGGGGGCCACTGAAGCTTTCTTT	CASSLKGATEAFF
TRBD2	-	TRBV7-2	TRBJ2-5	TGTGCCACGGACGTAGCGGGAGGCCAAGAGACCCAGTACTTC	CATDVAGGQETQYF
TRBD2	once	TRBV2	TRBJ2-2	TGTGCCAGCATCCCTAGCGGGACCACCGGGGAGCTGTTTTTT	CASIPSGTTGELFF
TRBD1	-	TRBV15	TRBJ1-2	TGTGCCACCAGCAGAAGGGACAGGGGGTTGGGGGGCTACACCTTC	CATSRRDRGLGGYTF
-	-	TRBV5-6	TRBJ2-2	TGTGCCAGCAGGCCCGCCGGGGGAAACACCGGGGAGCTGTTTTTT	CASRPAGGNTGELFF
-	-	TRBV24-1	TRBJ1-5	TGTGCCACCAGTGACGGGGGAGGGGGAGCTCAGCCCCAGCATTTT	CATSDGGGGAQPQHF
-	-	TRBV5-1	TRBJ1-1	TGCGCCAGCAGCTTTGGCGGCCAGGGGAAGACTGAAGCTTTCTTT	CASSFGGQGKTEAFF
-	-	TRBV20-1	TRBJ2-7	TGCAGTGCTAGTCAGGGTTCCTACGAGCAGTACTTC	CSASQGSYEQYF
TRBD2	-	TRBV5-1	TRBJ2-5	TGCGCCAGCAGCTCCCTGCCGGGACTAGGCGAGACCCAGTACTTC	CASSSLPGLGETQYF
-	few	TRBV18	TRBJ1-1	TGTGCCAGCTCACCACAGGGAGACACTGAAGCTTTCTTT	CASSPQGDTEAFF
TRBD1	few	TRBV7-2	TRBJ1-3	TGTGCCAGCAGAGAGACAGGGCTGGGGAACACCATATATTTT	CASRETGLGNTIYF
-	-	TRBV18	TRBJ1-6	TGTGCCAGCTCACCTGTCCCAGGTCAAAATTCACCCCTCCACTTT	CASSPVPGQNSPLHF
-	-	TRBV30	TRBJ2-2	TGTGCCTGGAGTCCTCCCGGGAACACCGGGGAGCTGTTTTTT	CAWSPPGNTGELFF
TRBD1	-	TRBV28	TRBJ1-3	TGTGCCAGCAGTGTTACTAGGGGGCCTGGAAACACCATATATTTT	CASSVTRGPGNTIYF
-	-	TRBV6-5	TRBJ1-4	TGTGCCAGTCGACAAGCCGAAAAACTGTTTTTT	CASRQAEKLFF
TRBD2	-	TRBV19	TRBJ2-1	TGTGCCAGTAGTAGAATTAGCGGGAGTTCCTACAATGAGCAGTTCTTC	CASSRISGSSYNEQFF
-	-	TRBV11-2	TRBJ2-2	TGTGCCAGCAGCCCGGTCACCGGGGAGCTGTTTTTT	CASSPVTGELFF
-	-	TRBV3-1/TRBV3-2	TRBJ2-5	TGTGCCAGCAGCCCCTTTGGGTATCAGGGGCAGCAAGAGACCCAGTACTTC	CASSPFGYQGQQETQYF
TRBD2	-	TRBV25-1	TRBJ2-1	TGTGCCAGCCACACAGGGAGCGGGGGGGGCTATGAGCAGTTCTTC	CASHTGSGGGYEQFF
TRBD1	few	TRBV24-1	TRBJ1-5	TGTGCCACCAGTGATGAGAGGGGGCTGTACAATCAGCCCCAGCATTTT	CATSDERGLYNQPQHF
-	-	TRBV27	TRBJ2-3	TGTGCCAGCAGTTCCCGGGACTCCCTCACAGATACGCAGTATTTT	CASSSRDSLTDTQYF